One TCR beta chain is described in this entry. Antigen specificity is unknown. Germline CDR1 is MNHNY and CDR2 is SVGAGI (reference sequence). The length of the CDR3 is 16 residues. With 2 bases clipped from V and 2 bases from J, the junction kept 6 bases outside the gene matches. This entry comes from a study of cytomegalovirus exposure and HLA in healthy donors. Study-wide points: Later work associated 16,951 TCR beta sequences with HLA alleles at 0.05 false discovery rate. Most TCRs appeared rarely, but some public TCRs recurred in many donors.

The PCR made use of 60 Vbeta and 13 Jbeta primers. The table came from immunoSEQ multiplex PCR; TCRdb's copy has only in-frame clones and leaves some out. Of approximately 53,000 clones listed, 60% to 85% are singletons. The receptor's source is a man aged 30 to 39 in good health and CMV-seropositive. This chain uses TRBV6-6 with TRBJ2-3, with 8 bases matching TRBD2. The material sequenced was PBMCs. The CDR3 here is CASSYGLAGNTDTQYF. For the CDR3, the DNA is TGTGCCAGCAGTTACGGCCTAGCGGGTAACACAGATACGCAGTATTTT.